This TCR beta chain was profiled in a study of T cell responses to AZD1222 COVID-19 vaccine. Study summary: Combined were second doses at about 4 or about 12 weeks.

Of note for this clone: Its specificity is unknown.

Germline V CDR1 and CDR2: LNHDA, SQIVND (reference sequence). This CDR3 contains 15 residues. J gave up 3 bases and V 5 bases, and 7 bases lay outside the gene matches. The table came from immunoSEQ multiplex PCR; TCRdb's copy has only in-frame clones and leaves some out. The sample has tens of thousands of clones, 83% seen once. Points from the study as a whole: Clonal diversity was possibly underestimated, and the donors were mostly white British, with more females. When two AZD1222 doses had been given, Spike-specific TCR breadth and depth rose. Unmutated variant regions are reportedly the target of nearly half of TCRs that are spike-specific.

V gene TRBV19 combines with J gene TRBJ1-3, with 7 bases that match TRBD1. The origin of this receptor is an adult in good health. The sequenced sample was peripheral blood, obtained on day 0 of AZD1222 vaccination. The CDR3 protein is CASSLGGAYGNTIYF. The CDR3, as DNA: TGTGCCAGTAGTTTAGGGGGCGCGTATGGAAACACCATATATTTT.